A single sample is the source of the 10 T cell receptor delta chains below, sequenced in a study of DNA immune sequencing with unique molecular identifiers (dated by TCRdb to the early 2020s). Libraries were built with multiplex PCR. For sequencing, an Illumina MiniSeq was employed. A 32-plex assay, with primers for all 8 TRDV and 4 TRDJ genes spanning the CDR3, was used to amplify the genomic DNA. During two to four cycles of barcoding PCR, a 12-nucleotide UMI was attached, and a second PCR using Illumina adapter primers followed. Clonotypes were called again by TCRdb from the public reads via CATT, and duplicate nucleotide sequences were then merged into one entry. This sample holds about 2,000 delta-chain clones; about 6.3% were observed only once. Approximately 50% of the sample lies in the top ten. The material sequenced was gamma-delta T cells from buffy coat blood. Receptor source: a human donor in good health.

By share, this clone counts as medium-sized. This rearrangement joins TRDV2 to TRDJ1, with 12 bases aligning to TRDD3. Germline CDR1 is GEAIGNYY and CDR2 is EKD. Losses at the gene ends were 0 bases for V and 1 base for J; bases not matched to a gene: 8. This CDR3 contains 18 residues. The CDR3 DNA sequence: TGTGCCTGTGACACCGTTACTGGGGGATACAGCGGCACCGATAAACTCATCTTT. It specifies CACDTVTGGYSGTDKLIF.

In regard to this clone: TCRdb's entry gives the protein of a much larger clone, which mismatches this DNA's translation at residue 3, likely from a read error; the protein reported here is translated from the DNA. The chain couples TRDV1 to TRDJ1; 13 bases are a match to TRDD3. TCRdb carries no J gene annotation; the J gene was assigned here by matching the DNA with germline. The V gene's germline CDR1 is TSWWSYY and CDR2 QGS. The CDR3 totals 26 residues. CDR3 loop: CAPGESAPYHPPHWGIRGIPLDKLIF. In nucleotides, the CDR3 is TGTGCTCCTGGGGAATCGGCCCCCTACCACCCCCCTCACTGGGGGATACGCGGCATACCTCTCGATAAACTCATCTTT.

Concerning this clone itself: Translating this DNA gives a protein that differs at residue 16 from the TCRdb one, which belongs to a much larger clone; a read error is likely, and the protein shown is this translation. The same CDR3 also results from other DNA sequences found in this sample. The chain uses TRDV1 and TRDJ1; 8 bases align to TRDD3. TCRdb offers no J gene call, so here the DNA was matched to germline to obtain one. The CDR3 is 26 residues long. Germline assignment: CDR1 TSWWSYY and CDR2 QGS. The J segment lost 4 bases and the V segment lost 2 bases, leaving 39 bases of the junction unmatched. CDR3 sequence reads: CALGESAPYHPPHWGLRGIPLDKLIF. For the CDR3, the DNA is TGTGCTCTTGGGGAATCGGCCCCCTACCACCCCCCTCACTGGGGGCTACGCGGCATACCTCTCGATAAACTCATCTTT.

There are a few counts of this clone. Translating this DNA gives a protein that differs at residue 11 from the TCRdb one, which belongs to a much larger clone; a read error is likely, and the protein shown is this translation. This sequence joins TRDV2 and TRDJ1; the match to TRDD3 covers 11 bases. The CDR3 has 20 amino acids. Germline assignment: CDR1 GEAIGNYY and CDR2 EKD. Trimming at V came to 1 base and at J to 1 base, leaving 16 bases not matched to a gene. DNA for the CDR3: TGTGCCTGTGACACGCTTGGCTGGGGGATACAGCAATCAAGCACCGATAAACTCATCTTT. It codes for CACDTLGWGIQQSSTDKLIF.

Turning to this clone: A far larger clone is one base from this, pointing to a likely read error. The same CDR3 arises from other DNA sequences in this sample as well. This chain's CDR3 is CACDPLTGGYESDKLIF. The DNA for the CDR3 is TGTGCCTGTGACCCGCTTACTGGGGGATACGAGTCCGATAAACTCATCTTT. The genes are TRDV2 and TRDJ1; 13 bases fit TRDD3. The V gene end was trimmed by 3 bases and the J gene end by 3 bases; junction bases not matched to a gene: 9. This CDR3 region has 17 residues. Per the germline V gene, CDR1 is GEAIGNYY and CDR2 is EKD.

As to this clone: A far larger clone is off by one base, so a read error is likely. Other nucleotide sequences from this sample produce the same CDR3. This sequence joins TRDV2 and TRDJ3, with TRDD3 as a possible D gene (5 bases). Germline loops: CDR1 GEAIGNYY, CDR2 EKD. The CDR3 extends over 21 amino acids. Between the trimmed V and J ends, which lost 0 bases and 0 bases, there was a span of 20 bases. CDR3 coding DNA: TGTGCCTGTGACACCCCTGGTACCGGGGGGGCGAGCTCCTGGGACACCCGACAGATGTTTTTC. The encoded protein is CACDTPGTGGASSWDTRQMFF.

Sample share makes this clone medium-sized (0.01 to 0.1%). The rearrangement links TRDV2 to TRDJ1; 8 bases fit TRDD3. The junction had 17 bases not matched to a gene; V was cut back by 0 bases and J by 0 bases. CDR1 and CDR2 from the germline V gene are GEAIGNYY and EKD. This CDR3 has 20 residues. The CDR3 reads CACDTVPPTTGGPYTDKLIF. The DNA of the CDR3 is TGTGCCTGTGACACCGTCCCACCGACTACTGGGGGCCCCTACACCGATAAACTCATCTTT.

This clone was counted ten times or more. The chain uses TRDV2 and TRDJ1; 13 bases match TRDD3. V dropped 3 bases and J dropped 2; count of bases not matched to a gene: 17. The CDR3 length is 20 residues. The germline CDR1 and CDR2 sequences are GEAIGNYY and EKD. The CDR3 region has the DNA TGTGCCTGTGACTTTTTAGCGACTGGGGGATACGGGTCGGAGACCGATAAACTCATCTTT. Translating it yields CACDFLATGGYGSETDKLIF.

This clone was found a few times. TCRdb records a much larger clone's protein for this DNA, with a difference at residue 8 that likely arises from a read error; the protein given is the translation of the DNA. The chain combines TRDV2 with TRDJ3; the match to TRDD3 covers 7 bases. V lost 0 bases and J lost 2; bases outside the gene matches: 12. Germline-derived CDR1 and CDR2 are GEAIGNYY and EKD. CDR3 length: 20 residues. CDR3 DNA sequence: TGTGCCTGTGACACCGTACTGGTGGATACGCAAACCTGGGACACCCGACAGATGTTTTTC. Protein sequence: CACDTVLVDTQTWDTRQMFF.

This clone came up a few times. TCRdb's protein for this DNA is that of a much larger clone and differs from the translation at residue 4, likely a read error; the protein shown is the DNA translation. The chain links TRDV2 to TRDJ1; unclear D gene. The CDR3 runs 13 residues. The germline V gene has CDR1 GEAIGNYY and CDR2 EKD. Trimming removed 1 base at V and 4 bases at J, with 9 bases between. This CDR3 is CACDTLRLDKLIF. CDR3 bases: TGTGCCTGTGACACGCTTCGCCTCGATAAACTCATCTTT.